The 4 T cell receptor beta chains below all came from one sample that was sequenced in a study of T cell responses to AZD1222 COVID-19 vaccine (dated by TCRdb to the early 2020s). The time point label, as the study defines it: baseline before first vaccination. Sample treatment or condition, as interpreted from the label and publication: meningococcal conjugate vaccine given as trial control. The protocol used for the library was the immunoSEQ multiplex PCR assay. This immuneACCESS table, as held by TCRdb, lists in-frame sequences with V and J called but not all clones. Of the missing ones, under half trace to an unresolved V gene in checked studies; the others have no known cause. This sample lists about 90,000 clones; more than 75% were detected once. Of the sample, less than 5.5% falls within the top ten clones. Here the sequenced sample was peripheral blood, taken on day 0 of MenACWY control vaccination. The receptors derive from an adult in good health.

This chain uses TRBV21-1 with TRBJ2-7; the table's D call, TRBD2, has no DNA check behind it. TRBV21-1 is a pseudogene. The CDR3 contains 15 residues. For the CDR3, the DNA is TGTGCCAGCAGTCACTGCGAAGCGGGAAGTAACGAGCAGTACTTC. Protein sequence: CASSHCEAGSNEQYF.

The genes are TRBV19 and TRBJ2-1, with 8 bases identical to TRBD2. The CDR3 sequence is 15 residues long. CDR1 and CDR2 from the germline V gene are LNHDA and SQIVND (reference sequence). Trimming took 6 bases from V and 7 from J; bases not matched to a gene: 11. The CDR3 DNA reads TGTGCCAGTAGAGACCCAGCGGGAGAAAGGAATGAGCAGTTCTTC. It yields the protein CASRDPAGERNEQFF.

This sequence joins TRBV27 and TRBJ1-5; 8 bases map to TRBD1. With 5 bases clipped from V and 2 bases from J, the junction kept 8 bases outside the gene matches. Looked up from germline, CDR1 is MNHEY and CDR2 is SMNVEV (reference sequence). The CDR3 has 16 residues. CDR3 sequence: CASSVDPTGGNQPQHF. As DNA, the CDR3 is TGTGCCAGCAGTGTCGACCCGACAGGGGGCAATCAGCCCCAGCATTTT.

This clone occurred once. The V and J genes are TRBV27 and TRBJ2-7; 7 bases align to TRBD1. The CDR3 is 13 amino acids. The V gene's germline CDR1 is MNHEY and CDR2 SMNVEV (reference sequence). V trimming: 5 bases; J trimming: 3 bases; junction bases outside the gene matches: 4. CDR3 loop: CASSPGQDYEQYF. For the CDR3, the DNA is TGTGCCAGCAGTCCAGGACAGGACTACGAGCAGTACTTC.